Below, 30 T cell receptor beta chains from the same sample are listed, as sequenced in a study of identical twins. TCRdb itself ran the 5' RACE reads through MiXCR, one entry per CDR3 protein. The sample contains approximately 260,000 distinct CDR3 sequences, around 15% of which appear only once. The sequenced material came from memory (CD45RO+) T cells sorted from blood. These receptors were obtained from a young woman in good health.

The J gene is TRBJ2-4, the V gene TRBV9; D might be TRBD1 (6 bases). Germline V gene lookup returns CDR1 SGDLS and CDR2 YYNGEE. The V end lost 6 bases, the J end lost 1 base, and 14 bases lay between the germline ends. The length of the CDR3 is 15 residues. This CDR3 is CASMRGWLAKNIQYF. The CDR3 DNA reads TGTGCCAGCATGAGGGGGTGGTTGGCCAAAAACATTCAGTACTTC. Looking up the rest from reference TRBV9 and TRBJ2-4 gives the full variable domain: DSGVTQTPKHLITATGQRVTLRCSPRSGDLSVYWYQQSLDQGLQFLIQYYNGEERAKGNILERFSAQQFPDLHSELNLSSLELGDSALYFCASMRGWLAKNIQYFGAGTRLSVL.

The chain employs TRBV15 and TRBJ2-4, with D uncertain. This CDR3 is 16 amino acids long. Trimming shortened V by 0 bases and J by 1 base, and 10 bases separated the two germline ends. Germline CDR1 LNHNV, CDR2 YYDKDF (reference sequence). In DNA form, the CDR3 reads TGTGCCACCAGCAGAGATGTGACACCGGCCAAAAACATTCAGTACTTC. Its protein product is CATSRDVTPAKNIQYF. Supplemented by reference TRBV15 and TRBJ2-4, the full variable domain reads DAMVIQNPRYQVTQFGKPVTLSCSQTLNHNVMYWYQQKSSQAPKLLFHYYDKDFNNEADTPDNFQSRRPNTSFCFLDIRSPGLGDTAMYLCATSRDVTPAKNIQYFGAGTRLSVL.

This clonotype occurred a few times. V usage is TRBV29-1 and J usage is TRBJ2-2; the D is unclear. The CDR3 has 12 amino acids. Trimming took 7 bases from V and 1 from J, leaving 7 bases between them. Germline lookup yields CDR1 SQVTM and CDR2 ANQGSEA. The CDR3 DNA sequence: TGCAGCGCCACAGAGAACACCGGGGAGCTGTTTTTT. Its translation: CSATENTGELFF.

The V gene is TRBV2, the J gene TRBJ1-1; 7 bases are shared with TRBD1. The CDR3 is 13 residues long. The V gene's germline CDR1 is SNHLY and CDR2 FYNNEI. V lost 7 bases, J lost 9 bases, and 11 bases stayed unmatched. Written as DNA, the CDR3 is TGTGCCAGCAACACCCCAGGGGGGGGAAAAGCTTTCTTT. It encodes CASNTPGGGKAFF.

The table lists this clonotype with a few counts. This chain joins TRBV20-1 and TRBJ2-5, with 9 bases identical to TRBD2. Looked up from germline, CDR1 is DFQATT and CDR2 is SNEGSKA (reference sequence). Germline trimming cut 5 bases from V and 1 base from J; bases unmatched to any gene: 5. The CDR3 has 14 residues. The CDR3 DNA follows: TGCAGTGCTGTAGCGACTAGCGGCCAAGAGACCCAGTACTTC. Protein product: CSAVATSGQETQYF.

This clonotype was counted only a few times. V and J are TRBV20-1 and TRBJ2-3, with 10 bases aligning to TRBD1. CDR1 is DFQATT, CDR2 SNEGSKA, per germline (reference sequence). This CDR3 has 12 residues. The junction had 3 bases not matched to a gene; V was cut back by 6 bases and J by 6 bases. The DNA for the CDR3 is TGCAGTGCGACAGGGGGCAGGGATACGCAGTATTTT. Its protein is CSATGGRDTQYF.

V and J are TRBV18 and TRBJ2-5; D is unresolved. Germline-derived CDR1 and CDR2 are KGHSH and LQKENI. The ends were cut back, 6 bases at V and 0 bases at J, with 8 bases in the middle. The CDR3 runs to 13 residues. The CDR3 nucleotides are TGTGCCAGCTCCTCACAAGACCAAGAGACCCAGTACTTC. This codes for CASSSQDQETQYF. The full variable domain, its missing parts supplied by reference TRBV18 and TRBJ2-5, is NAGVMQNPRHLVRRRGQEARLRCSPMKGHSHVYWYRQLPEEGLKFMVYLQKENIIDESGMPKERFSAEFPKEGPSILRIQQVVRGDSAAYFCASSSQDQETQYFGPGTRLLVL.

This clonotype has just a few counts. The V call is TRBV14, the J call TRBJ2-1; D is possibly TRBD1 (5 bases). The ends were cut back, 1 base at V and 5 bases at J, with 15 bases in the middle. Germline values: CDR1 SGHDN, CDR2 FVKESK. There are 16 residues in the CDR3. The CDR3: CASSQGQREPHNEQFF. For the CDR3, the DNA is TGTGCCAGCAGCCAAGGACAGCGCGAACCACACAATGAGCAGTTCTTC.

V and J are TRBV6-1 and TRBJ1-2; D is ambiguous. V was pared by 7 bases and J by 2 bases, with 11 bases between. Germline CDR1 is MNHNS and CDR2 is SASEGT. The CDR3 spans 13 residues. The CDR3 region is CASTRTVNYGYTF. The CDR3 DNA reads TGTGCCAGCACCCGGACGGTAAACTATGGCTACACCTTC.

The chain is built from TRBV20-1 and TRBJ1-1; D call uncertain. V lost 6 bases and J 1 base, leaving 9 bases between the germline ends. The CDR3 has 12 residues. The V gene's germline CDR1 is DFQATT and CDR2 SNEGSKA (reference sequence). CDR3 in DNA: TGCAGTGCCTTCGGCCCGAACACTGAAGCTTTCTTT. The encoded protein is CSAFGPNTEAFF.

Worth noting for this clonotype: A read error may explain this, as a much larger clone is one base away. The chain is built from TRBV5-1 and TRBJ1-1, with 9 positions matching TRBD1. Unmatched junction bases numbered 2, after V lost 0 bases and J lost 5 bases. The germline V gene encodes CDR1 SGHRS and CDR2 YFSETQ. The CDR3 extends over 14 amino acids. The CDR3 sequence: CASSLGTGETEAFF. The CDR3 coding sequence is TGCGCCAGCAGCTTGGGGACAGGGGAGACTGAAGCTTTCTTT.

This clonotype was counted many times. The chain is built from TRBV3-1 and TRBJ1-1; no clear D gene. This CDR3 has 16 residues. In germline, CDR1 is LGHDT, CDR2 YNNKEL (reference sequence). Deletions cut 0 bases from V and 0 bases from J, with 11 bases between. The CDR3 reads CASSQDKGVMNTEAFF. The DNA of the CDR3 is TGTGCCAGCAGCCAAGACAAGGGTGTTATGAACACTGAAGCTTTCTTT. Looking up the rest from reference TRBV3-1 and TRBJ1-1 gives the full variable domain: DTAVSQTPKYLVTQMGNDKSIKCEQNLGHDTMYWYKQDSKKFLKIMFSYNNKELIINETVPNRFSPKSPDKAHLNLHINSLELGDSAVYFCASSQDKGVMNTEAFFGQGTRLTVV.

V and J are TRBV20-1 and TRBJ2-5, with 8 nucleotides matching TRBD2. The CDR3 runs to 15 residues. The germline V gene encodes CDR1 DFQATT and CDR2 SNEGSKA (reference sequence). The ends lost 4 bases at V and 5 bases at J; junction bases unmatched: 12. CDR3 sequence reads: CSANAGTRVRETQYF. In DNA form, the CDR3 reads TGCAGTGCTAACGCCGGGACTAGAGTGAGGGAGACCCAGTACTTC.

This clonotype was detected ten times or more. CDR3 in amino acids: CASSVRGLAGEGGGTQYF. CDR3 sequence (DNA): TGTGCCAGCAGCGTACGTGGACTAGCGGGAGAGGGTGGTGGGACCCAGTACTTC. This chain links TRBV9 with TRBJ2-5; 13 bases match TRBD2. Looked up from germline, CDR1 is SGDLS and CDR2 is YYNGEE. Trimming cost V 1 base and J 7 bases; bases outside gene matches: 13. The CDR3 is made up of 18 amino acids. The full variable domain, with the rest looked up from reference TRBV9 and TRBJ2-5, is DSGVTQTPKHLITATGQRVTLRCSPRSGDLSVYWYQQSLDQGLQFLIQYYNGEERAKGNILERFSAQQFPDLHSELNLSSLELGDSALYFCASSVRGLAGEGGGTQYFGPGTRLLVL.

The chain carries TRBV7-2 and TRBJ2-2; 7 positions agree with TRBD1. V gave up 5 bases and J gave up 6 bases; unmatched junction bases: 12. This CDR3 comprises 16 residues. The germline gives CDR1 SGHTA, CDR2 FQGNSA. CDR3 loop: CASSPLTGTVPGELFF. The CDR3 DNA reads TGTGCCAGCAGCCCCCTGACAGGGACGGTTCCCGGGGAGCTGTTTTTT.

The chain combines TRBV10-3 with TRBJ2-1; 13 bases line up with TRBD2. The CDR3 is made up of 18 amino acids. V shed 4 bases and J 1 base; nucleotides not matched to a gene: 7. CDR1 is ENHRY, CDR2 SYGVKD, per germline. This CDR3 is CAISAALLAGGSYNEQFF. The CDR3 nucleotides read TGTGCCATCAGTGCCGCCCTACTAGCGGGAGGGTCCTACAATGAGCAGTTCTTC.

The chain couples TRBV7-8 to TRBJ2-5, with 14 nucleotides matching TRBD2. The ends lost 4 bases at V and 4 bases at J; junction bases unmatched: 5. This CDR3 has 16 amino acids. Germline CDR1 reads SGHVS; CDR2 reads FQNEAQ. The DNA of the CDR3 is TGTGCCAGCAGCTATCGAGGGACTAGCGGGGGAGAGACCCAGTACTTC. It encodes CASSYRGTSGGETQYF. Variable domain in full (rest from reference TRBV7-8 and TRBJ2-5): GAGVSQSPRYKVAKRGQDVALRCDPISGHVSLFWYQQALGQGPEFLTYFQNEAQLDKSGLPSDRFFAERPEGSVSTLKIQRTQQEDSAVYLCASSYRGTSGGETQYFGPGTRLLVL.

The chain carries TRBV20-1 and TRBJ1-1; 9 nucleotides agree with TRBD1. V gave up 5 bases and J gave up 6 bases; unmatched junction bases: 7. Germline CDR1 is DFQATT and CDR2 is SNEGSKA (reference sequence). The CDR3 sequence is 13 residues long. CDR3 protein: CSAAGTGTAEAFF. In nucleotides, the CDR3 is TGCAGTGCTGCCGGGACAGGGACCGCTGAAGCTTTCTTT.

V and J are TRBV7-9 and TRBJ1-1; D remains unclear. V shed 2 bases and J shed 7 bases, with 11 bases lying between them. There are 13 residues in the CDR3. Per germline, CDR1 SEHNR and CDR2 FQNEAQ (reference sequence). The CDR3 DNA is TGTGCCAGCAGCTTAATCTCTGGTTTTGAAGCTTTCTTT. This translates into CASSLISGFEAFF.

A note on this clonotype: The junction departs from the called germline gene at one end, perhaps through a read error. The rearrangement uses TRBV5-1 and TRBJ2-3, with D tentatively TRBD1 or TRBD2 (5 bases each). The CDR3 is 12 residues long. Germline V gives CDR1 SGHRS, CDR2 YFSETQ. The DNA for the CDR3 is TGCGCCAGCAGCTTGTTTGACGGGGCGTACGATTTT. Its translation: CASSLFDGAYDF.

V usage is TRBV24-1 and J usage is TRBJ2-7; 7 nucleotides agree with TRBD1. The CDR3 spans 16 residues. The germline CDR1 and CDR2 sequences are KGHDR and SFDVKD. J lost 6 bases, V lost 4 bases, and 14 bases had no gene match. The CDR3 sequence: CATSDPGRGPHGEQYF. The CDR3 DNA reads TGTGCCACCAGTGACCCTGGAAGGGGGCCTCATGGCGAGCAGTACTTC.

The chain uses TRBV12-3 or TRBV12-4 and TRBJ1-5; unclear D gene. Trimming took off 3 bases at V and 4 bases at J, with 10 bases between the two ends. The CDR3 is made up of 14 amino acids. The CDR3 nucleotides are TGTGCCAGCAGTTTGGGGATGGTTAATCAGCCCCAGCATTTT. The encoded protein is CASSLGMVNQPQHF.

The chain combines TRBV9 with TRBJ2-6, with TRBD1 as a possible D gene (5 bases). Trimming left V 2 bases short and J 4 bases short, with 10 bases between. Germline-derived CDR1 and CDR2 are SGDLS and YYNGEE. The CDR3 contains 15 residues. In nucleotides, the CDR3 is TGTGCCAGCAGCGTTCAGGGAACAGGGGCCAACGTCCTGACTTTC. This codes for CASSVQGTGANVLTF. Variable domain in full (rest from reference TRBV9 and TRBJ2-6): DSGVTQTPKHLITATGQRVTLRCSPRSGDLSVYWYQQSLDQGLQFLIQYYNGEERAKGNILERFSAQQFPDLHSELNLSSLELGDSALYFCASSVQGTGANVLTFGAGSRLTVL.

V usage is TRBV12-3 or TRBV12-4 and J usage is TRBJ2-5; D is possibly TRBD1 (6 bases). Deletions cut 5 bases from V and 2 bases from J, with 9 bases between. The CDR3 has 13 amino acids. CDR3 in DNA: TGTGCCAGCAGTGAGACAGGTCAAGAGACCCAGTACTTC. Its translation is CASSETGQETQYF.

This clonotype occurred a few times. The gene calls are TRBV9 and TRBJ2-3, with TRBD1 matching 8 bases. The CDR3 covers 16 residues. V lost 0 bases, J lost 2 bases, and 5 bases stayed unmatched. Germline V gene data show CDR1 as SGDLS and CDR2 as YYNGEE. CDR3: CASSVGTGWNTDTQYF. The CDR3 DNA reads TGTGCCAGCAGCGTAGGGACAGGGTGGAACACAGATACGCAGTATTTT.

The genes are TRBV2 and TRBJ2-7; no clear D. Per the germline V gene, CDR1 is SNHLY and CDR2 is FYNNEI. The CDR3 spans 12 residues. The germline V and J ends were trimmed by 6 bases and 4 bases, with 10 bases remaining between them. CDR3 in DNA: TGTGCCAGCAGGCAAGGCGTTTACGAGCAGTACTTC. This sequence encodes CASRQGVYEQYF.

This clonotype was detected only a few times. V usage is TRBV20-1 and J usage is TRBJ1-4, with unresolved D. The CDR3 is made up of 14 amino acids. CDR1 is DFQATT, CDR2 SNEGSKA, per germline (reference sequence). The V end lost 0 bases, the J end lost 3 bases, and 8 bases lay between the germline ends. The CDR3 loop is CSARDFLANEKLFF. CDR3 sequence (DNA): TGCAGTGCTAGAGATTTTTTAGCTAATGAAAAACTGTTTTTT.

The chain's CDR3 is CASSTLDRGEAFF. The CDR3 nucleotides read TGTGCCAGCAGTACTTTAGACAGGGGTGAAGCTTTCTTT. The chain joins TRBV5-6 to TRBJ1-1, with 8 nucleotides matching TRBD1. V was pared by 5 bases and J by 7 bases, with 7 bases of the junction left unmatched. Germline CDR1 and CDR2: SGHDT and YYEEEE. The CDR3 consists of 13 residues.

J is TRBJ2-1 and V is TRBV29-1; TRBD1 matches 8 bases. After removal of 4 bases from V and 4 bases from J, the junction contained 6 bases not matched to a gene. Per the germline V gene, CDR1 is SQVTM and CDR2 is ANQGSEA. The CDR3 has 14 residues. CDR3 sequence (DNA): TGCAGCGTTGGTAGGACAGGGACGTACAATGAGCAGTTCTTC. Its protein is CSVGRTGTYNEQFF.

This clonotype was observed a handful of times. This rearrangement joins TRBV7-2 to TRBJ2-3, with 7 positions matching TRBD2. The CDR3 contains 18 residues. With V trimmed by 1 base and J by 3 bases, 13 bases remained unmatched. Germline V CDR1 and CDR2: SGHTA, FQGNSA. In nucleotides, the CDR3 is TGTGCCAGCAGCTTAGGGCCGTCTAGCGGAGTGGGGACAGATACGCAGTATTTT. Protein sequence: CASSLGPSSGVGTDTQYF. Filled out from reference TRBV7-2 and TRBJ2-3, the complete variable domain reads GAGVSQSPSNKVTEKGKDVELRCDPISGHTALYWYRQSLGQGLEFLIYFQGNSAPDKSGLPSDRFSAERTGGSVSTLTIQRTQQEDSAVYLCASSLGPSSGVGTDTQYFGPGTRLTVL.